These 15 T cell receptor beta chains were sequenced from one sample in a study of cytotoxic CD8 clonotypes in ibrutinib-treated CLL. TCRdb keeps only in-frame clones here, not all; method: immunoSEQ multiplex PCR. In the table there are roughly 180,000 clones, approximately 80% of which are singletons. The sample was PBMCs, taken after 24 months of ibrutinib treatment. These receptors were obtained from a human donor with chronic lymphocytic leukemia.

This clone has a single count. Distinct nucleotide sequences in the sample also encode this CDR3. The V gene is TRBV5-5, the J gene TRBJ1-4; weak D call: TRBD1 (5 bases). CDR1 is SGHKS, CDR2 YYEKEE, per germline (reference sequence). Deletions cut 4 bases from V and 0 bases from J, with 10 bases between. The length of the CDR3 is 15 residues. CDR3 protein: CASSPGSSTNEKLFF. CDR3 nucleotides: TGTGCCAGCAGCCCAGGGTCCTCAACTAATGAAAAACTGTTTTTT.

This sequence joins TRBV19 and TRBJ1-5; D remains ambiguous. Trimming left V 6 bases short and J 3 bases short, with 15 bases between. The length of the CDR3 is 15 residues. Germline V CDR1 and CDR2: LNHDA, SQIVND (reference sequence). CDR3 loop: CASRPTGGYNQPQHF. CDR3 DNA: TGTGCCAGTAGACCCACCGGTGGTTACAATCAGCCCCAGCATTTT.

The rearrangement joins TRBV5-1 to TRBJ1-1; D is perhaps TRBD1 (6 bases). This CDR3 has 15 residues. Germline CDR1 SGHRS, CDR2 YFSETQ. The germline V and J ends were trimmed by 4 bases and 1 base, with 14 bases remaining between them. This chain's CDR3 is CASSPFRTENTEAFF. The CDR3, as DNA: TGCGCCAGCAGCCCATTTAGGACAGAGAACACTGAAGCTTTCTTT.

The chain is built from TRBV15 and TRBJ1-4, with 9 bases lining up with TRBD1. V was clipped by 3 bases and J by 6 bases; unmatched bases: 5. Germline assignment: CDR1 LNHNV and CDR2 YYDKDF (reference sequence). This CDR3 is 15 amino acids long. CDR3 region: CATSSHRDRDEKLFF. The CDR3 region has the DNA TGTGCCACCAGCAGCCACCGGGACAGGGATGAAAAACTGTTTTTT. Full variable domain (rest looked up from reference TRBV15 and TRBJ1-4): DAMVIQNPRYQVTQFGKPVTLSCSQTLNHNVMYWYQQKSSQAPKLLFHYYDKDFNNEADTPDNFQSRRPNTSFCFLDIRSPGLGDTAMYLCATSSHRDRDEKLFFGSGTQLSVL.

The V gene is TRBV18, the J gene TRBJ2-2, with TRBD1 identical over 7 bases. The CDR3 has 17 residues. Germline V gene data show CDR1 as KGHSH and CDR2 as LQKENI. V lost 3 bases to trimming and J lost 1 base; unmatched junction nucleotides: 8. The CDR3 nucleotides are TGTGCCAGCTCACCCGGGACAGAATTTTGGAACACCGGGGAGCTGTTTTTT. Translated: CASSPGTEFWNTGELFF.

In its sample, this clone was seen a few times. J is TRBJ1-2 and V is TRBV5-8; no firm D call. Germline V gives CDR1 SGHTS, CDR2 YDEGEE. The CDR3 consists of 15 residues. Trimming removed 3 bases from V and 5 bases from J, with 17 bases in between. This CDR3 reads CASSYQARGGYGYTF. The CDR3 DNA reads as TGTGCCAGCAGCTACCAGGCACGGGGAGGGTATGGCTACACCTTC.

This rearrangement joins TRBV14 to TRBJ2-1; D remains unclear. The length of the CDR3 is 15 residues. The germline V gene has CDR1 SGHDN and CDR2 FVKESK. The V and J ends lost 1 base and 0 bases respectively, with 7 bases between them. DNA for the CDR3: TGTGCCAGCAGCCAAGCAAGAGGCTCCTACAATGAGCAGTTCTTC. Its protein is CASSQARGSYNEQFF.

The chain carries TRBV4-3 and TRBJ1-1; D gene uncertain. The CDR3 contains 13 residues. The ends were cut back, 0 bases at V and 7 bases at J, with 9 bases in the middle. Germline CDR1 reads LGHNA; CDR2 reads YSLEER. The CDR3, as DNA: TGCGCCAGCAGCCAAGATATGGTTGGTGAAGCTTTCTTT. It is translated as CASSQDMVGEAFF.

The rearrangement links TRBV9 to TRBJ1-1, with D unresolved. Trimming cost V 3 bases and J 5 bases, with 14 bases left between them. The CDR3 totals 14 residues. Germline CDR1 and CDR2: SGDLS and YYNGEE. CDR3 sequence (DNA): TGTGCCAGCAGCGGGGTAGGTAGAACAACTGAAGCTTTCTTT. Protein: CASSGVGRTTEAFF. The whole variable domain, remainder taken from reference TRBV9 and TRBJ1-1, is DSGVTQTPKHLITATGQRVTLRCSPRSGDLSVYWYQQSLDQGLQFLIQYYNGEERAKGNILERFSAQQFPDLHSELNLSSLELGDSALYFCASSGVGRTTEAFFGQGTRLTVV.

The chain joins TRBV6-6 to TRBJ2-4, with 11 bases identical to TRBD1. V trimming: 2 bases; J trimming: 7 bases; junction bases outside the gene matches: 1. CDR1 and CDR2 (germline): MNHNY, SVGAGI (reference sequence). The CDR3 sequence is 14 residues long. The CDR3 loop is CASSYGTGGNIQYF. CDR3 DNA sequence: TGTGCCAGCAGTTACGGGACAGGGGGTAACATTCAGTACTTC.

The chain is built from TRBV19 and TRBJ1-2; weak D call: TRBD1 (6 bases). Deletions cut 6 bases from V and 3 bases from J, with 14 bases between. The length of the CDR3 is 14 residues. CDR1 and CDR2 from the germline V gene are LNHDA and SQIVND (reference sequence). CDR3 amino acids: CASSLDSFHYGYTF. Written as DNA, the CDR3 is TGTGCCAGTAGCCTGGACAGCTTCCACTATGGCTACACCTTC.

Comments on this clone: Being one base from a much bigger clone, this may be a read error. The V call is TRBV7-2, the J call TRBJ1-2; D is uncertain. The germline CDR1 and CDR2 sequences are SGHTA and FQGNSA. V lost 1 base, J lost 0 bases, and 3 bases lay in between. This CDR3 is built from 13 residues. In DNA form, the CDR3 reads TGTGCCAGCAGCTTAGACACTAACTATGGCTACACCTTC. It yields the protein CASSLDTNYGYTF.

The J gene is TRBJ1-1, the V gene TRBV11-2; no clear D. Trimming left V 5 bases short and J 0 bases short, with 16 bases between. The V gene's germline CDR1 is SGHAT and CDR2 FQNNGV. CDR3 length: 16 residues. CDR3 in amino acids: CASSRVEVFMNTEAFF. Written as DNA, the CDR3 is TGTGCCAGCAGCCGGGTGGAGGTATTCATGAACACTGAAGCTTTCTTT.

This chain connects TRBV4-2 to TRBJ1-2; no reliable D call. V was cut by 0 bases and J by 8 bases, with 19 bases left in between. The CDR3 extends over 16 amino acids. CDR1 LGHNA and CDR2 YNFKEQ come from the germline V gene. This CDR3 reads CASSQDSGPGRMGYTF. CDR3 nucleotides: TGTGCCAGCAGCCAAGACTCCGGGCCGGGAAGGATGGGCTACACCTTC.

V gene TRBV7-6 combines with J gene TRBJ1-2, with D unresolved. The CDR3 extends over 15 amino acids. With 1 base removed from V and 2 bases from J, the gap between germline ends came to 11 bases. From germline, CDR1 is SGHVS and CDR2 FNYEAQ. This CDR3 reads CASSLGPGINYGYTF. The CDR3, as DNA: TGTGCCAGCAGCTTAGGTCCGGGGATCAACTATGGCTACACCTTC.